The sequence of this T cell receptor beta chain was determined in a study of cytomegalovirus exposure and HLA in healthy donors. This CDR3 has 18 residues. The germline gives CDR1 SSHAT, CDR2 FNYEAQ (reference sequence). Use of 60 Vbeta and 13 Jbeta primers characterized the PCR. Sequencing was performed with immunoSEQ multiplex PCR; in TCRdb, only in-frame clones are kept and a portion is missing. This sample has around 150,000 clones, with about 86% found just once. General study findings and limits: Donor immune exposure was known only as CMV serostatus. Reported findings show TCR beta sequences accurately forecast HLA-A and HLA-B alleles in most subjects. Presence/absence analyses assumed roughly uniform sequencing depth across donors, which may not hold.

Worth noting for this clone: Its cognate antigen is unknown. A junction boundary mismatches the germline segment, possibly from a read error.

The chain couples TRBV7-7 to TRBJ2-5; D possibly corresponds to TRBD2 (7 bases). This sequence originates from a man aged 40-49 years in good health and CMV-seropositive. Input material: PBMCs. The CDR3 loop is CASSRAGTTARGQETQYF. CDR3 bases: TGTGCTAGCAGCCGGGCGGGGACTACCGCCAGGGGACAAGAGACCCAGTACTTC.